This T cell receptor (beta chain) is from a study of Graves' ophthalmopathy and Graves' hyperthyroidism. Findings and limits, study-wide: Blood repertoires reportedly contained most expanded thyroid clonotypes above 0.001 frequency.

This clonotype was counted many times. Its matching antigen is unknown. The V end lost 2 bases, the J end lost 5 bases, and 13 bases lay between the germline ends. The CDR3 is made up of 14 amino acids. Germline CDR1 is SGHRS and CDR2 is YFSETQ. From RNA, the CDR3 regions of TCR beta chains were amplified and sequenced. First-round RT-PCR used HTBI primers; second-round multiplex PCR followed. TCRdb reprocessed the multiplex PCR reads with MiXCR, giving one entry per CDR3 protein. The data hold roughly 400,000 distinct CDR3 sequences, with about 18% observed a single time. The specimen was peripheral blood. The TCR was taken from a woman between 18 and 29 years old with Graves' ophthalmopathy. This sequence joins TRBV5-1 and TRBJ2-5; D may be TRBD2 (6 bases). CDR3 DNA sequence: TGCGCCAGCAGCTTCCTCGGGACTCAGGAGACCCAGTACTTC. Its translation is CASSFLGTQETQYF.